This T cell receptor beta chain was captured by sequencing in a study of T cell changes during pregnancy in multiple sclerosis. V lost 5 bases, J lost 6 bases, and 13 bases lay in between. The CDR3 spans 13 residues. Germline V lookup: CDR1 MNHEY, CDR2 SMNVEV (reference sequence). The table came from immunoSEQ multiplex PCR; TCRdb's copy has only in-frame clones and leaves some out. Here the sample spans around 130,000 clones, roughly 95% being singletons. The V call is TRBV27, the J call TRBJ1-1, with D possibly being TRBD1 (5 bases). Sequences were derived from peripheral blood, sampled after pregnancy. The source of this sequence is a female donor with multiple sclerosis, enrolled in a pregnancy study. In DNA, the CDR3 is TGTGCCAGCAGTACCCGACAGTCCTCTGAAGCTTTCTTT. It yields the protein CASSTRQSSEAFF.